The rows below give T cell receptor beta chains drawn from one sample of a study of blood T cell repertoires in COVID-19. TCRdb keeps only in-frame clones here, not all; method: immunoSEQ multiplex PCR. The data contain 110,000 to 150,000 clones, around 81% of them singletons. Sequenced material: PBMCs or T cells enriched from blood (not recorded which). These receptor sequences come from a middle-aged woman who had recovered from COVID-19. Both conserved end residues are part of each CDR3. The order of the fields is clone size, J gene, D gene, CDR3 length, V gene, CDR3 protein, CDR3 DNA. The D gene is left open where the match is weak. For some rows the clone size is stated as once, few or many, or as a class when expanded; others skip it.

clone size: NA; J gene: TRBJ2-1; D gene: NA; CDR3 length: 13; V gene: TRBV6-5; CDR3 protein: CASQAASYNEQFF; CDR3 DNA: TGTGCCAGCCAAGCGGCGTCCTACAATGAGCAGTTCTTC
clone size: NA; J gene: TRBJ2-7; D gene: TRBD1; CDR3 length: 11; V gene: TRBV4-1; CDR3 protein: CASSLGQEQYF; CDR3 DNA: TGCGCCAGCAGCCTGGGACAGGAGCAGTACTTC
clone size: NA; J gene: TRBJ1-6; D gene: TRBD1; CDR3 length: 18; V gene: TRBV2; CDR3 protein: CASSKTGGSTQYNSPLHF; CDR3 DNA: TGTGCCAGCAGTAAGACAGGGGGTTCGACCCAATATAATTCACCCCTCCACTTT
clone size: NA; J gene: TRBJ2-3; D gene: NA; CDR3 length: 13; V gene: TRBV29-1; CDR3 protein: CSVARELGNTQYF; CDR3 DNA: TGCAGCGTCGCCAGGGAATTGGGAAATACGCAGTATTTT
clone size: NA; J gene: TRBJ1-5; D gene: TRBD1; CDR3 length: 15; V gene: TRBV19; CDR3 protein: CASSRSGGGNQPQHF; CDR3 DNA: TGTGCCAGTAGTAGGTCAGGGGGTGGCAATCAGCCCCAGCATTTT
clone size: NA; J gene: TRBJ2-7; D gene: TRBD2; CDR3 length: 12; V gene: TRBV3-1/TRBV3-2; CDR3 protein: CASSLTSSEQYF; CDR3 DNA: TGTGCCAGCAGCCTGACTAGCTCCGAGCAGTACTTC
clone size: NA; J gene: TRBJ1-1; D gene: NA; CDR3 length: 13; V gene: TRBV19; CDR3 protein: CASSPTVNTEAFF; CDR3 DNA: TGTGCCAGTAGCCCCACAGTGAACACTGAAGCTTTCTTT
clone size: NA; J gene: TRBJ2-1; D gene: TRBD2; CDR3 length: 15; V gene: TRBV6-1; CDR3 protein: CASSDRTSPLNEQFF; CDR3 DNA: TGTGCCAGCAGTGACCGGACTAGCCCATTAAATGAGCAGTTCTTC
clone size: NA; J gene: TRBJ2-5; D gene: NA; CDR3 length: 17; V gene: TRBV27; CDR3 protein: CASSFTAATGDTETQYF; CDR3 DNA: TGTGCCAGCAGTTTTACTGCCGCCACGGGGGATACAGAGACCCAGTACTTC
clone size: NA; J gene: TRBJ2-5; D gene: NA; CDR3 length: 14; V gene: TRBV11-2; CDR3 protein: CASSLGQSGETQYF; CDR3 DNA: TGTGCCAGCAGCTTAGGTCAAAGCGGGGAGACCCAGTACTTC
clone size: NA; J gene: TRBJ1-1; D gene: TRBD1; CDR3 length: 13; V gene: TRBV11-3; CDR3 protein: CASSFDRGTEAFF; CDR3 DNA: TGTGCCAGCAGCTTCGACAGGGGGACTGAAGCTTTCTTT
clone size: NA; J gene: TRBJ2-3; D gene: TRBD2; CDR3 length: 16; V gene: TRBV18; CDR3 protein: CASSQSGGPSTDTQYF; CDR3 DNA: TGTGCCAGCTCACAAAGCGGGGGCCCAAGCACAGATACGCAGTATTTT
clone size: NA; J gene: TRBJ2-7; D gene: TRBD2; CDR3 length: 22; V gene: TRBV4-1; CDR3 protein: CASSQPSVAFRLAGALGYEQYF; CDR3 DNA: TGCGCCAGCAGCCAACCTTCTGTAGCCTTTAGGCTAGCGGGAGCCTTGGGCTACGAGCAGTACTTC
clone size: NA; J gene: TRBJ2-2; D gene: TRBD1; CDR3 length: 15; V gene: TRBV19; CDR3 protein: CASSRGQGYTGELFF; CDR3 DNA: TGTGCCAGTAGCCGGGGACAGGGATACACCGGGGAGCTGTTTTTT
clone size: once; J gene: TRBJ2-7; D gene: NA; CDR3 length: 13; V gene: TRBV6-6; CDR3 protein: CATSVGQPYEQYF; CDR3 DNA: TGTGCCACCTCGGTTGGACAGCCCTACGAGCAGTACTTC
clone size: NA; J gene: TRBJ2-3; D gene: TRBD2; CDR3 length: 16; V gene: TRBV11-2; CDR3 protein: CASSSLGREITDTQYF; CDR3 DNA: TGTGCCAGCAGCTCTCTTGGGCGGGAGATCACAGATACGCAGTATTTT
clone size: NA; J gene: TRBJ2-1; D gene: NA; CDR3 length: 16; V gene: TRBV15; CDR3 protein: CATSRESGSSYNEQFF; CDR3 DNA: TGTGCCACCAGCAGAGAGAGCGGTTCCTCCTACAATGAGCAGTTCTTC
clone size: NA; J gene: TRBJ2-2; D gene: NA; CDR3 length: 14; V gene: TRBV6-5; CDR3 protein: CASSQQQGTGELFF; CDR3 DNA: TGTGCCAGCAGTCAGCAACAGGGCACCGGGGAGCTGTTTTTT
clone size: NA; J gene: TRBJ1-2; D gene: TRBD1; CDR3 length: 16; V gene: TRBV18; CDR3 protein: CASSPLSARGRLGYTF; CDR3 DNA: TGTGCCAGCTCACCATTATCTGCCAGGGGGCGATTAGGCTACACCTTC
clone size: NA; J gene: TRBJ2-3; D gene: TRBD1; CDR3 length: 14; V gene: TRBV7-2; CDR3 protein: CASSLDRGADTQYF; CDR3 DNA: TGTGCCAGCAGCTTAGACAGGGGAGCGGATACGCAGTATTTT
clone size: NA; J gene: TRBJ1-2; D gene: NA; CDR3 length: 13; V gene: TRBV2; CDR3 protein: CASSESRFDGYTF; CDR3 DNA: TGTGCCAGCAGTGAAAGCCGGTTCGATGGCTACACCTTC
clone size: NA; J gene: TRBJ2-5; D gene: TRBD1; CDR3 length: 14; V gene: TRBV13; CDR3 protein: CASSLGTGVETQYF; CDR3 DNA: TGTGCCAGCAGCTTAGGCACAGGGGTAGAGACCCAGTACTTC
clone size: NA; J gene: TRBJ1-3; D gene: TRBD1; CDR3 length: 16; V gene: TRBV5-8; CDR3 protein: CASSSGQWHSGNTIYF; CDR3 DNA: TGTGCCAGCAGCTCGGGACAGTGGCACTCTGGAAACACCATATATTTT
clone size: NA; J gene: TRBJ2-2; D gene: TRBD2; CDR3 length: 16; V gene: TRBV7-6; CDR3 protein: CASSPRTSGSSGELFF; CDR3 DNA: TGTGCCAGCAGCCCACGGACTAGCGGGAGTAGCGGGGAGCTGTTTTTT
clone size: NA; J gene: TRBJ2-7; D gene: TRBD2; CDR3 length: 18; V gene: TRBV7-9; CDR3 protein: CASSLSNKASGSSYEQYF; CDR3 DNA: TGTGCCAGCAGCTTATCAAACAAGGCTAGCGGGAGCTCCTACGAGCAGTACTTC
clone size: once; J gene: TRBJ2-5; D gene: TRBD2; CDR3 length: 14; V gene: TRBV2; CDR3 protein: CASKPLAGGETQYF; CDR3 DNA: TGTGCCAGCAAACCACTAGCGGGGGGGGAGACCCAGTACTTC
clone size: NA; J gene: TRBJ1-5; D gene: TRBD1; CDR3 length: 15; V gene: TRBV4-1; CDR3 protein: CASSQGQGGNQPQHF; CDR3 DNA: TGCGCCAGCAGCCAAGGACAGGGGGGCAATCAGCCCCAGCATTTT
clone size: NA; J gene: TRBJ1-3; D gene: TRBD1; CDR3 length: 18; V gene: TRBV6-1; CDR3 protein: CASSDPTGGFLSGNTIYF; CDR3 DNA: TGTGCCAGCAGTGATCCAACAGGGGGCTTCCTCTCTGGAAACACCATATATTTT
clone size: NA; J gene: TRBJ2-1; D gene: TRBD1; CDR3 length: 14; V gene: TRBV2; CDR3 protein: CASRARTGNNEQFF; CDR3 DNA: TGTGCCAGCAGAGCAAGGACAGGTAACAATGAGCAGTTCTTC
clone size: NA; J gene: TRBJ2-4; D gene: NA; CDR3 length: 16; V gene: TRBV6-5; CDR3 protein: CASSYSKSGQQNIQYF; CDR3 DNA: TGTGCCAGCAGTTACTCGAAGTCAGGCCAGCAAAACATTCAGTACTTC
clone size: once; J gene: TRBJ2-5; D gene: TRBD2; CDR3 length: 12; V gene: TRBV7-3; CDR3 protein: CASSGTSGRLNF; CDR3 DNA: TGTGCCAGCAGCGGGACTAGCGGGAGACTTAACTTC
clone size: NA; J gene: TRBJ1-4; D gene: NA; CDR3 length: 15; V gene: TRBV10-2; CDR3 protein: CASSESRGPNEKLFF; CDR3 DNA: TGCGCCAGCAGTGAGTCCAGAGGGCCTAATGAAAAACTGTTTTTT
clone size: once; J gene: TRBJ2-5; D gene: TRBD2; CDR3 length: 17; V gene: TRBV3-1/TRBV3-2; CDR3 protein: CASSPSLVSGGELAQYF; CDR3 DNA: TGTGCCAGCAGCCCATCTTTGGTTAGCGGGGGGGAGCTGGCCCAGTACTTC
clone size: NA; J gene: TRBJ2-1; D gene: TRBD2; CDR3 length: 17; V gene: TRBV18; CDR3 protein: CASSPPVAGGRHNEQFF; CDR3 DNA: TGTGCCAGCTCACCACCGGTGGCGGGGGGACGCCACAATGAGCAGTTCTTC
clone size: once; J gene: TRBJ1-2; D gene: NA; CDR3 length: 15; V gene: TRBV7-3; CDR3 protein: CASSPGGGVDYGYTF; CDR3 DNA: TGTGCCAGCAGCCCTGGGGGGGGTGTTGACTATGGCTACACCTTC
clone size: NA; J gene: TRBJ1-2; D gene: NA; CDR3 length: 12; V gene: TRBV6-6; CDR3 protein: CASSPGNYGYTF; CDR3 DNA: TGTGCCAGCAGTCCAGGGAACTATGGCTACACCTTC
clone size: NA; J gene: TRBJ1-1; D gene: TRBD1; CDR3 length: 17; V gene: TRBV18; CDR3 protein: CASSPGQGGAKNTEAFF; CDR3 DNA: TGTGCCAGCTCACCCGGACAGGGGGGAGCCAAGAACACTGAAGCTTTCTTT
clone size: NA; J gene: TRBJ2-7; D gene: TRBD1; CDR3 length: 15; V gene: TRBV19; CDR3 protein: CASSIDSGTGGEQYF; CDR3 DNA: TGTGCCAGTAGTATAGATTCCGGGACAGGGGGTGAGCAGTACTTC